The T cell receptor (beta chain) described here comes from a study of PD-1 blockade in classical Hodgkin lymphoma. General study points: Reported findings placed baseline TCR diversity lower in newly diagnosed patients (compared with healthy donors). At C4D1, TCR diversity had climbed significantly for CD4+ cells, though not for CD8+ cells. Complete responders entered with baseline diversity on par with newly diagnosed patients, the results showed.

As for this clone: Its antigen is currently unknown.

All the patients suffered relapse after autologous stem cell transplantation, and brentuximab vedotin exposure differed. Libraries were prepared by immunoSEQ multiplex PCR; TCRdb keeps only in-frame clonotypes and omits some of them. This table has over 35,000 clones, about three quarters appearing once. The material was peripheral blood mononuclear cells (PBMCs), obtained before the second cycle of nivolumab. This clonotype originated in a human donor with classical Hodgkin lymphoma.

Written as DNA, the CDR3 is TGTGCCAGCAGCGTAGTGGTAGGGTCAAATGAGCAGTTCTTC. Amino acid sequence: CASSVVVGSNEQFF. The rearrangement uses TRBV9 and TRBJ2-1; D call uncertain. This CDR3 is 14 amino acids long. Trimming left V 0 bases short and J 7 bases short, with 11 bases between. The germline V gene encodes CDR1 SGDLS and CDR2 YYNGEE.